Listed here are 20 T cell receptor beta chains from one sample, sequenced in a study of blood T cell repertoires in COVID-19. TCRdb's copy holds only in-frame clones and misses some; the assay was immunoSEQ multiplex PCR. In the table there are about 310,000 clones, 70% to 90% of which are singletons. The sample consisted of PBMCs or T cells enriched from blood (not recorded which). These TCRs come from a young man who had recovered from COVID-19.

The V call is TRBV5-4, the J call TRBJ2-7, with TRBD2 identical over 9 bases. Germline-derived CDR1 and CDR2 are SGHNT and YYREEE (reference sequence). The CDR3 has 15 amino acids. Germline trimming cut 5 bases from V and 0 bases from J; bases unmatched to any gene: 6. CDR3 in DNA: TGTGCCAGCAGACTTAGCGGGGGCAGCTCCTACGAGCAGTACTTC. Translating it yields CASRLSGGSSYEQYF.

The chain uses TRBV3-1 (or the pseudogene TRBV3-2) and TRBJ1-1, with TRBD1 identical over 12 bases. Germline-derived CDR1 and CDR2 are LGHDT and YNNKEL (reference sequence). The V gene end was trimmed by 3 bases and the J gene end by 4 bases; junction bases not matched to a gene: 6. CDR3 length equals 16 residues. CDR3 coding DNA: TGTGCCAGCAGCCAGGGGGACAGGGGGCGCCGCACTGAAGCTTTCTTT. It specifies CASSQGDRGRRTEAFF.

The chain joins TRBV5-4 to TRBJ2-7; 11 bases fit TRBD1. V gave up 4 bases and J gave up 3 bases; unmatched junction bases: 9. This CDR3 comprises 16 residues. Looked up from germline, CDR1 is SGHNT and CDR2 is YYREEE (reference sequence). CDR3 DNA: TGTGCCAGCAGCCCCTCACGGACAGGGGGCAGCTACGAGCAGTACTTC. Its protein is CASSPSRTGGSYEQYF.

The CDR3 nucleotides are TGTGCCAGCAGCCAAGGACAGGGGACCTATGGCTACACCTTC. Translating it yields CASSQGQGTYGYTF. This chain joins TRBV4-2 and TRBJ1-2; the match to TRBD1 covers 8 bases. Germline CDR1 and CDR2: LGHNA and YNFKEQ. The CDR3 extends over 14 amino acids. The junction had 2 bases not matched to a gene; V was cut back by 1 base and J by 4 bases.

This rearrangement joins TRBV3-1 (or the pseudogene TRBV3-2) to TRBJ1-1; D may be TRBD1 (5 bases). There are 15 residues in the CDR3. Per germline, CDR1 LGHDT and CDR2 YNNKEL (reference sequence). Trimming shortened V by 11 bases and J by 0 bases, and 19 bases separated the two germline ends. This chain's CDR3 is CASTPGGTVNTEAFF. CDR3 nucleotide sequence: TGTGCCTCGACGCCTGGGGGGACGGTGAACACTGAAGCTTTCTTT.

The chain joins TRBV5-1 to TRBJ1-4, with 7 bases matching TRBD1. The length of the CDR3 is 14 residues. The V and J ends lost 4 bases and 8 bases, in that order; junction bases with no gene match: 8. CDR1 and CDR2 (germline): SGHRS, YFSETQ. CDR3 amino acids: CASSVDRETEKLFF. In DNA, the CDR3 is TGCGCCAGCAGCGTAGACAGGGAGACCGAAAAACTGTTTTTT. The whole variable domain, remainder taken from reference TRBV5-1 and TRBJ1-4, is KAGVTQTPRYLIKTRGQQVTLSCSPISGHRSVSWYQQTPGQGLQFLFEYFSETQRNKGNFPGRFSGRQFSNSRSEMNVSTLELGDSALYLCASSVDRETEKLFFGSGTQLSVL.

The gene calls are TRBV3-1 (or the pseudogene TRBV3-2) and TRBJ2-7, with TRBD1 matching over 8 bases. V shed 4 bases and J 1 base; nucleotides not matched to a gene: 6. The germline V gene encodes CDR1 LGHDT and CDR2 YNNKEL (reference sequence). This CDR3 spans 15 amino acids. The CDR3 sequence is CASSPSQGVSYEQYF. CDR3 sequence (DNA): TGTGCCAGCAGCCCGTCACAGGGGGTTTCCTACGAGCAGTACTTC.

Points on this clone: The same CDR3 arises from other DNA sequences in this sample as well. The gene calls are TRBV12-3 or TRBV12-4 and TRBJ2-1; the D gene is possibly TRBD1 (6 bases). The CDR3 consists of 13 residues. The V and J ends lost 6 bases and 5 bases respectively, with 11 bases between them. In nucleotides, the CDR3 is TGTGCCAGCAGCCGGGACACCAACAATGAGCAGTTCTTC. As protein: CASSRDTNNEQFF.

The chain uses TRBV28 and TRBJ2-7, with D tentatively TRBD1 (5 bases). Per germline, CDR1 MDHEN and CDR2 SYDVKM. The germline V and J ends were trimmed by 6 bases and 1 base, with 7 bases remaining between them. The CDR3 extends over 12 amino acids. The CDR3 here is CASRRQSYEQYF. Here the CDR3 DNA reads TGTGCCAGCAGACGACAGTCCTACGAGCAGTACTTC.

This chain uses TRBV9 with TRBJ2-3; 10 bases agree with TRBD2. In germline, CDR1 is SGDLS, CDR2 YYNGEE. The CDR3 totals 20 residues. Trimming took 3 bases from V and 0 from J; bases not matched to a gene: 16. Here the CDR3 reads CASSAPRWERGGSSTDTQYF. CDR3 bases: TGTGCCAGCAGCGCCCCCCGTTGGGAGCGGGGGGGGTCTAGCACAGATACGCAGTATTTT.

The chain joins TRBV11-2 to TRBJ2-7; D is ambiguous. CDR3 length equals 12 residues. CDR1 and CDR2 (germline): SGHAT, FQNNGV. V was clipped by 3 bases and J by 3 bases, with 6 bases between them. CDR3 coding DNA: TGTGCCAGCAGCTTGGGCAGCTACGAGCAGTACTTC. Translating gives CASSLGSYEQYF.

V is TRBV27 and J is TRBJ2-2, with 7 bases matching TRBD1. The J segment lost 5 bases and the V segment lost 6 bases, leaving 6 bases of the junction unmatched. This CDR3 has 14 amino acids. Germline V CDR1 and CDR2: MNHEY, SMNVEV (reference sequence). This chain's CDR3 is CASSRQGGTGELFF. The CDR3 DNA reads as TGTGCCAGCAGCCGACAGGGTGGGACCGGGGAGCTGTTTTTT.

This clone was recorded a few times. The rearrangement uses TRBV5-6 and TRBJ2-7, with D maybe TRBD1 (5 bases). Germline values: CDR1 SGHDT, CDR2 YYEEEE. This CDR3 has 15 amino acids. The V and J ends lost 5 bases and 0 bases respectively, with 15 bases between them. The CDR3 region is CASSYDSPLSYEQYF. The CDR3 DNA follows: TGTGCCAGCAGTTATGACAGTCCGCTCTCCTACGAGCAGTACTTC.

This sequence joins TRBV7-9 and TRBJ1-6; D gene unclear. The V end lost 6 bases, the J end lost 0 bases, and 6 bases lay between the germline ends. CDR1 is SEHNR, CDR2 FQNEAQ, per germline (reference sequence). The CDR3 runs 14 residues. This CDR3 is CASRGSSYNSPLHF. Here the CDR3 DNA reads TGTGCCAGCAGAGGGAGCTCCTATAATTCACCCCTCCACTTT. The full variable domain, with the rest looked up from reference TRBV7-9 and TRBJ1-6, is DTGVSQNPRHKITKRGQNVTFRCDPISEHNRLYWYRQTLGQGPEFLTYFQNEAQLEKSRLLSDRFSAERPKGSFSTLEIQRTEQGDSAMYLCASRGSSYNSPLHFGNGTRLTVT.

The chain combines TRBV29-1 with TRBJ1-2; 7 positions agree with TRBD1. Per germline, CDR1 SQVTM and CDR2 ANQGSEA. This CDR3 comprises 12 residues. The trim removed 6 bases at V and 8 bases at J, leaving 9 bases unmatched. The CDR3 DNA reads as TGCAGCGTAGCAGGGGGAATAAGGGGCTACACCTTC. It is translated as CSVAGGIRGYTF.

J is TRBJ2-7 and V is TRBV12-3 or TRBV12-4, with D perhaps TRBD1 (6 bases). The CDR3 consists of 13 residues. Trimming stripped 5 bases from V and 4 bases from J, with 12 bases between. The CDR3 protein is CASSIKQGYEQYF. The CDR3 bases are TGTGCCAGCAGTATAAAACAGGGATACGAGCAGTACTTC.

A few counts support this clone. The genes are TRBV2 and TRBJ2-1; D is perhaps TRBD1 (5 bases). The CDR3 is 15 amino acids. In germline, CDR1 is SNHLY, CDR2 FYNNEI. V was clipped by 3 bases and J by 10 bases, with 19 bases between them. CDR3 loop: CASSDQAGYNLEQFF. In nucleotides, the CDR3 is TGTGCCAGCAGTGATCAGGCAGGGTACAATTTGGAGCAGTTCTTC.

The genes are TRBV15 and TRBJ1-1; tentative D call: TRBD1 (6 bases). This CDR3 region has 13 residues. Germline CDR1 reads LNHNV; CDR2 reads YYDKDF (reference sequence). Deletions cut 8 bases from V and 8 bases from J, with 18 bases between. CDR3 sequence: CATGGRQTGEAFF. The CDR3 region has the DNA TGTGCCACCGGGGGCAGACAAACTGGAGAAGCTTTCTTT.

This sequence joins TRBV5-1 and TRBJ2-1; 7 nucleotides match TRBD1. The CDR3 contains 16 residues. Germline values: CDR1 SGHRS, CDR2 YFSETQ. V was pared by 0 bases and J by 7 bases, with 10 bases of the junction left unmatched. This chain's CDR3 is CASSLGQGRYRNEQFF. The CDR3 nucleotides read TGCGCCAGCAGCTTGGGACAGGGTAGATATCGGAATGAGCAGTTCTTC.

The chain is built from TRBV3-1 (or the pseudogene TRBV3-2) and TRBJ1-4, with D possibly matching TRBD1 (5 bases). V was pared by 4 bases and J by 5 bases, with 8 bases between. CDR1 and CDR2 from the germline V gene are LGHDT and YNNKEL (reference sequence). The length of the CDR3 is 13 residues. CDR3 loop: CASSRGRNEKLFF. CDR3 nucleotides: TGTGCCAGCAGCCGGGGCAGGAATGAAAAACTGTTTTTT.